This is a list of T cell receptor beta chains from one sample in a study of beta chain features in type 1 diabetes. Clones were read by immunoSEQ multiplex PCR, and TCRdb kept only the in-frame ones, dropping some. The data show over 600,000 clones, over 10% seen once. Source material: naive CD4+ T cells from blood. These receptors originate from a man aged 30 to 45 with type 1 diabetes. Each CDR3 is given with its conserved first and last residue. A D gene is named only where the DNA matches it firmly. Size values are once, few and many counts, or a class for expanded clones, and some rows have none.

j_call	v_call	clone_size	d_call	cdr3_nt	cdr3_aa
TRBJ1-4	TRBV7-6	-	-	TGTGCCAGCAGGGCAGGGATACGAGAAAAACTGTTTTTT	CASRAGIREKLFF
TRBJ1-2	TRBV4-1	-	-	TGCGCCAGCAGACAAGCTATCGGGGTCCGGACAGAATGGGGCTACACCTTC	CASRQAIGVRTEWGYTF
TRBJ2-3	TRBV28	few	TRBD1	TGTGCCAGCATCCCCGGACAGGGAGTAAGCACAGATACGCAGTATTTT	CASIPGQGVSTDTQYF
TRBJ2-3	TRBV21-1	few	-	TGTGCCAGCAGCCCGCCCAGGGACAGGGATAGCACAGATACGCAGTATTTT	CASSPPRDRDSTDTQYF
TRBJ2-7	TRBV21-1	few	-	TGTGCCAGCAGAAATAGCGGGGGCCGTTACGAGCAGTACTTC	CASRNSGGRYEQYF
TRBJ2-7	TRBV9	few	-	TGTGCCAGCAGCGTAGCTTGGGCAGGGAGCGAGCAGTACTTC	CASSVAWAGSEQYF
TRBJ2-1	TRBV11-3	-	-	TGTGCCAGCAGCTCCGACGGCACCTACAATGAGCAGTTCTTC	CASSSDGTYNEQFF
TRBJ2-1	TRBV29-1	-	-	TGCAGCGTTGAACCACTAGCCAGCTCCTACAATGAGCAGTTCTTC	CSVEPLASSYNEQFF
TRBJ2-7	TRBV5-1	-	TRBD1	TGCGCCAGCAGCGGGGACAGACAACTTTACGAGCAGTACTTC	CASSGDRQLYEQYF
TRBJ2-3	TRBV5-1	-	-	TGCGCCAGCAGCTTGGTGGGGGCTTCCACAGATACGCAGTATTTT	CASSLVGASTDTQYF
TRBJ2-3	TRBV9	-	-	TGTGCCAGCAGCGTCCTGGGCGGCACAGATACGCAGTATTTT	CASSVLGGTDTQYF
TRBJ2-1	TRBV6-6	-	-	TGTGCCAGCAGTTACTCGAGAAGGCCCCTCAATGAGCAGTTCTTC	CASSYSRRPLNEQFF
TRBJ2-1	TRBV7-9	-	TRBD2	TGTGCCAGCAGCCGCGACCGAAGCGGGGATGAGCAGTTCTTC	CASSRDRSGDEQFF
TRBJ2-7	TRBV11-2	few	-	TGTGCCAGCAGCCGCTCTAGCTACGAGCAGTACTTC	CASSRSSYEQYF
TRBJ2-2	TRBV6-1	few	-	TGTGCCATCGAGCACGCGATGGACAACACCGGGGAGCTGTTTTTT	CAIEHAMDNTGELFF
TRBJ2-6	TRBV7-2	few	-	TGTGCCAGCAGCCGCCCCGGGGCCAACGTCCTGACTTTC	CASSRPGANVLTF
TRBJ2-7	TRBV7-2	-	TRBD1	TGTGCCAGCAGCCCCAGTAGGGACAGGTCGGCCGAGCAGTACTTC	CASSPSRDRSAEQYF
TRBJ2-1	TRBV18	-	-	TGTGCCAGCTCACCAGGTCCAGGGAGAAATGAGCAGTTCTTC	CASSPGPGRNEQFF
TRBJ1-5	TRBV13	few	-	TGTGCCAGCAGCACGAGTCCTGATCAGCCCCAGCATTTT	CASSTSPDQPQHF
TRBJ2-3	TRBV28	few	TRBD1	TGTGCCAGCAGAGTGGGACAGCACACAGATACGCAGTATTTT	CASRVGQHTDTQYF
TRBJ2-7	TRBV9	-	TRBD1	TGTGCCAGCAGCCTCGGGACAGGGAGGGACGAGCAGTACTTC	CASSLGTGRDEQYF
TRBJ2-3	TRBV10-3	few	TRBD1	TGTGCCATCAGTTTAGCAGGGACAGGGAACACAGATACGCAGTATTTT	CAISLAGTGNTDTQYF
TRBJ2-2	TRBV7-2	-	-	TGTGCCAGCAGCTTAGGGGCGGTGAACACCGGGGAGCTGTTTTTT	CASSLGAVNTGELFF
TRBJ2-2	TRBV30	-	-	TGTGCCTGGAGTGTACCAGGGCCCGGGGAGCTGTTTTTT	CAWSVPGPGELFF
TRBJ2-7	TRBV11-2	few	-	TGTGCCAGCAGCCTGACTGAAACCTACGAGCAGTACTTC	CASSLTETYEQYF
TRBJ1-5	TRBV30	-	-	TGTGCCTGGAGTGTCAACCTCGGGGGGCAGCCCCAGCATTTT	CAWSVNLGGQPQHF
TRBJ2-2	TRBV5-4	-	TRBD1	TGTGCCAGCAGCCGCGAGACAGGGGCCGCGGAGCTGTTTTTT	CASSRETGAAELFF
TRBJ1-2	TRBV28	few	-	TGTGCCAGCAGTTTGCCGGATTATGGCTACACCTTC	CASSLPDYGYTF
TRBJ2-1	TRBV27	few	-	TGTGCCACCTTACGCCAGGGCTACAATGAGCAGTTCTTC	CATLRQGYNEQFF
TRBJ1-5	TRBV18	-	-	TGTGCCAGCTCACCGCAGAACAGGACGATGAATCAGCCCCAGCATTTT	CASSPQNRTMNQPQHF
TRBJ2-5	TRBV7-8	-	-	TGTGCCAGCAGCTTAAGCACGGTTGGGGAAGAGACCCAGTACTTC	CASSLSTVGEETQYF
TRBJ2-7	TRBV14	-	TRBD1	TGTGCTACCAGGGGACAGTCCTACGAGCAGTACTTC	CATRGQSYEQYF
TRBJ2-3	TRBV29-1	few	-	TGCAGCGCCGAGGGGGTTAGCACAGATACGCAGTATTTT	CSAEGVSTDTQYF
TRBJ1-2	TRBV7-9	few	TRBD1	TGTGCCAGCAGCGAAACCGGGACAGTTAGAGGCTACACCTTC	CASSETGTVRGYTF
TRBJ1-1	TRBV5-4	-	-	TGTGCCAGCAGCTTTGACCGGGGAGGCAGCCCGAACACTGAAGCTTTCTTT	CASSFDRGGSPNTEAFF
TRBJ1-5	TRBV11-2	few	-	TGTGCCAGCAGCTCGCGAGCGGGACCTGGGAGCAATCAGCCCCAGCATTTT	CASSSRAGPGSNQPQHF
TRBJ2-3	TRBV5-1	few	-	TGCGCCAGCAGCATTACACCAGATACGCAGTATTTT	CASSITPDTQYF
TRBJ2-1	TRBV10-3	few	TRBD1	TGTGCCATCACCCGGACAGGATCCTACAATGAGCAGTTCTTC	CAITRTGSYNEQFF
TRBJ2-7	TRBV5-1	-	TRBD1	TGCGCCAGCAGCTTGAATGGGGCAGGGGGCGGCCACGAGCAGTACTTC	CASSLNGAGGGHEQYF
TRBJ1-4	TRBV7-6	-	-	TGTGCCAGCAGCTTATCCGGCCAGGCGTTAAATGAAAAACTGTTTTTT	CASSLSGQALNEKLFF
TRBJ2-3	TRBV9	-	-	TGTGCCAGCAGCGATCGGACAACTAGCACAGATACGCAGTATTTT	CASSDRTTSTDTQYF
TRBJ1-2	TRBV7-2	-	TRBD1	TGTGCCAGCAGCTCCTCACAGGGGGCGGCCGGCTACACCTTC	CASSSSQGAAGYTF
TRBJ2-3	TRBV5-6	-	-	TGTGCCAGCAGCTCGAGGTCGGGGGCAGATACGCAGTATTTT	CASSSRSGADTQYF
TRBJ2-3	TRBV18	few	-	TGTGCCAGCTCACCACGGGCAGGAAGCACAGATACGCAGTATTTT	CASSPRAGSTDTQYF
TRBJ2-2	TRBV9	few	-	TGTGCCAGCAGCGTTGGGGGCACCGGGGAGCTGTTTTTT	CASSVGGTGELFF
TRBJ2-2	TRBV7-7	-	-	TGTGCCAGCAGTCCCGGGGTGGTGAGGAACACCGGGGAGCTGTTTTTT	CASSPGVVRNTGELFF
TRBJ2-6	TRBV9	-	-	TGTGCCAGCAGCCGAGGGAACTCTGGGGCCAACGTCCTGACTTTC	CASSRGNSGANVLTF